This T cell receptor (beta chain) was captured by sequencing in a study of blood T cells in healthy people across ages. Points from the study as a whole: From one million sequenced T cells, diversity estimates were lower bounds.

Primed by a sample-barcoded 5' primer and a J-beta primer mix, a second PCR proceeded for roughly 6 to 12 cycles. TCRdb itself ran the 5' RACE reads through MiXCR, one entry per CDR3 protein. The table has some 1.4 million distinct CDR3 sequences, 40% to 50% seen once. The V gene lost 2 bases and the J gene lost 4 bases, with 11 bases spanning the gap. The CDR3 sequence is 14 residues long. As concerns this clonotype: Its specificity is unknown.

The sequenced material came from blood. The chain has TRBV12-3 or TRBV12-4 and TRBJ1-2; the D gene is possibly TRBD1 (5 bases). This receptor was identified in a woman aged 18-29 years in good health. CDR3 in DNA: TGTGCCAGCAGTTTAAGTGAGGGGTTCTATGGCTACACCTTC. Protein product: CASSLSEGFYGYTF.